This TCR beta chain was retrieved from a study of blood T cells in healthy people across ages. Study-wide background: Researchers report that template switching captured about one barcoded beta molecule per two T cells. Study-wide points: Donors of long life had a larger count of naive CD4+ cells and greater diversity than aged donors.

A remark on this clonotype: Antigen unknown.

With a J-beta primer mix and a sample-barcoded 5' primer, a second PCR ran about 7 to 11 cycles. TCRdb re-called the 5' RACE reads through MiXCR, storing one row per CDR3 protein. The table has roughly 860,000 distinct CDR3 sequences, about 59% seen once. CDR3 length: 15 amino acids. Looked up from germline, CDR1 is SNHLY and CDR2 is FYNNEI. This chain links TRBV2 with TRBJ2-5; 11 nucleotides match TRBD2. The J call may be incorrect, as the DNA end agrees better with TRBJ2-7. Input material: blood. The sequence came from a man aged 30-40 years in good health. CDR3 region: CASNPSGGRAYEQYF. For the CDR3, the DNA is TGTGCCAGCAATCCTAGCGGGGGGCGAGCCTACGAGCAGTACTTC.